The present T cell receptor (beta chain) was sequenced within a study of molecular identifiers for immune sequencing clone quantification. Deletions cut 4 bases from V and 0 bases from J, with 22 bases between. Germline loops: CDR1 SGHDN, CDR2 FVKESK. There are 18 residues in the CDR3. This clonotype was seen many times. TCRdb reprocessed the PCR reads with MiXCR, giving one entry per CDR3 protein. The sample consists of under 650,000 distinct CDR3 sequences, about 20% of them appearing once. Libraries of naive CD8 T cells were made from approximately 20,000 to 1,000,000 sorted cells. They used 10%, 30% or 50% RNA.

The chain joins TRBV14 to TRBJ2-7; possibly TRBD1 for D (5 bases). This clonotype was obtained from a human donor in good health. Some libraries in this study had Jurkat cell RNA spiked in. The sample taken for sequencing was naive CD8+ T cells from blood, with Jurkat cell RNA spiked in. Subset described: FACS-sorted CD8+CD4-CCR7+CD45RA+ naive T cells. CDR3 sequence: CASSPGPAKTASSYEQYF. The DNA of the CDR3 is TGTGCCAGCAGCCCAGGCCCAGCTAAGACAGCGAGCTCCTACGAGCAGTACTTC.